Listed below are T cell receptor beta chains from one sample, sequenced in a study of tumor-infiltrating lymphocytes in oesophageal squamous cell carcinoma. TCRdb analysed the PCR reads with MiXCR anew, one entry per CDR3 protein. The data hold just under 20,000 distinct CDR3 sequences, with about 40% observed a single time. The sequencing sample was made of normal esophageal tissue next to the tumor. The receptors derive from a male donor with esophageal squamous cell carcinoma. Each CDR3 is given without its conserved first and last residue. Clone size is shown for a subset of rows, as once, few, many or a class of expanded clone.

CDR3aa	v_gene	j_gene	abundance
ASSLDRVIYEQY	TRBV5-1	TRBJ2-7	many
ASSKPGQGFNEQF	TRBV11-1	TRBJ2-1	medium-sized
ASRRSLSGANVLT	TRBV6-1	TRBJ2-6	medium-sized
ASSQGGFSTETQY	TRBV14	TRBJ2-5	-
ASSPPGTSEGNIQY	TRBV19	TRBJ2-4	many
ASSKNRGRGDTQY	TRBV7-2	TRBJ2-3	once
ASSPEARSEELY	TRBV7-9	TRBJ2-4	few
ASSQDQRLSPLH	TRBV3-1	TRBJ2-5	-
ASSPTSGEQF	TRBV7-3	TRBJ2-1	-
ASSQASRHETQY	TRBV3-1	-	-
ASSLGTSGTLQETQY	TRBV7-2	TRBJ2-5	large
ASSRPGQGEQY	TRBV7-6	TRBJ2-5	-
AGNNRGPSYEQY	TRBV10-3	TRBJ2-7	many
ASSSPVGGRGSDEQY	TRBV7-2	TRBJ2-7	-
ASSPGLTGELF	TRBV7-3	TRBJ2-2	-
ASRLLGPGTRGTNEQY	TRBV6-1	TRBJ2-5	-
ASRRAGRGTDQPQH	TRBV19	TRBJ1-5	many